The 28 T cell receptor beta chains in this list originate from one sample, sequenced in a study of cytomegalovirus exposure and HLA in healthy donors. PCR primers comprised 60 Vbeta and 13 Jbeta primers. The method was immunoSEQ multiplex PCR; TCRdb's version includes in-frame clones alone and lacks a portion of them. The sample holds roughly 130,000 clones, 66% seen once. The sequenced sample was PBMCs. Receptors were obtained from a woman aged 55-70 years in good health and CMV-seronegative.

The rearrangement links TRBV19 to TRBJ2-1; 7 bases are shared with TRBD1. V shed 6 bases, J shed 4 bases, and the junction held 3 bases outside the gene matches. The CDR3 spans 13 residues. Germline V gives CDR1 LNHDA, CDR2 SQIVND (reference sequence). The CDR3 DNA is TGTGCCAGTAGCATGGACAGGTACAATGAGCAGTTCTTC. This sequence encodes CASSMDRYNEQFF.

The V gene is TRBV7-3, the J gene TRBJ2-3, with 10 bases that match TRBD2. The CDR3 covers 15 residues. From germline, CDR1 is SGHTA and CDR2 FQGTGA. With V trimmed by 4 bases and J by 1 base, 2 bases remained unmatched. CDR3 loop: CASSSTSGGTDTQYF. As DNA, the CDR3 is TGTGCCAGCAGCTCAACTAGCGGGGGCACAGATACGCAGTATTTT.

This chain links TRBV9 with TRBJ1-1; D is uncertain. V lost 4 bases, J lost 1 base, and 8 bases lay in between. The length of the CDR3 is 13 residues. From germline, CDR1 is SGDLS and CDR2 YYNGEE. CDR3 sequence (DNA): TGTGCCAGCAGCCCCCACACGAACACTGAAGCTTTCTTT. Encoded protein: CASSPHTNTEAFF.

The gene calls are TRBV7-9 and TRBJ2-1; D might be TRBD2 (6 bases). The V end was cut by 2 bases, the J end by 4 bases, with 9 bases between. The CDR3 runs 14 residues. Germline V lookup: CDR1 SEHNR, CDR2 FQNEAQ (reference sequence). CDR3 loop: CASSLSGGYNEQFF. The CDR3 DNA sequence: TGTGCCAGCAGCTTATCCGGGGGATACAATGAGCAGTTCTTC. The full variable domain, in which reference TRBV7-9 and TRBJ2-1 provide the parts outside the CDR3, is DTGVSQNPRHKITKRGQNVTFRCDPISEHNRLYWYRQTLGQGPEFLTYFQNEAQLEKSRLLSDRFSAERPKGSFSTLEIQRTEQGDSAMYLCASSLSGGYNEQFFGPGTRLTVL.

The V and J genes are TRBV28 and TRBJ2-5, with D perhaps matching TRBD2 (6 bases). Trimming removed 6 bases from V and 4 bases from J, with 15 bases in between. The CDR3 loop spans 14 amino acids. Germline CDR1 MDHEN, CDR2 SYDVKM. CDR3 DNA sequence: TGTGCCAGCAGACCAGCGGGCTTTAGAGAGACCCAGTACTTC. It translates to CASRPAGFRETQYF.

V and J are TRBV7-2 and TRBJ2-5, with 7 nucleotides matching TRBD2. V lost 5 bases to trimming and J lost 10 bases; unmatched junction nucleotides: 19. The CDR3 length is 16 residues. The germline V gene has CDR1 SGHTA and CDR2 FQGNSA. The CDR3 region has the DNA TGTGCCAGCAGCACAAACCCCGGGCAGGTGGGAGGGGACCAGTACTTC. Translating gives CASSTNPGQVGGDQYF.

Points on this clone: The junction differs from germline at one of its ends, possibly a read error. The chain has TRBV7-9 and TRBJ2-7; weak D call: TRBD2 (5 bases). This CDR3 is 12 amino acids long. The germline gives CDR1 SEHNR, CDR2 FQNEAQ (reference sequence). CDR3 DNA: TGTTCCAGCAGCATCGGGACCTACGAGCAGTACTTC. It translates to CSSSIGTYEQYF.

V usage is TRBV6-5 and J usage is TRBJ1-5; D unclear. The CDR3 sequence is 13 residues long. Trimming took 7 bases from V and 1 from J, leaving 8 bases between them. From germline, CDR1 is MNHEY and CDR2 SVGAGI. CDR3 in amino acids: CASTLGSNQPQHF. DNA for the CDR3: TGTGCCAGCACCCTAGGAAGCAATCAGCCCCAGCATTTT.

The gene calls are TRBV11-3 and TRBJ2-7; tentative D call: TRBD2 (5 bases). Germline V gene lookup returns CDR1 SGHNT and CDR2 YENEEA. The ends were cut back, 5 bases at V and 3 bases at J, with 11 bases in the middle. This CDR3 contains 13 residues. This CDR3 reads CASSAAGGYEQYF. DNA for the CDR3: TGTGCCAGCAGCGCGGCGGGCGGCTACGAGCAGTACTTC. Combining the CDR3 with reference TRBV11-3 and TRBJ2-7 gives the whole variable domain EAGVVQSPRYKIIEKKQPVAFWCNPISGHNTLYWYLQNLGQGPELLIRYENEEAVDDSQLPKDRFSAERLKGVDSTLKIQPAELGDSAVYLCASSAAGGYEQYFGPGTRLTVT.

The CDR3 sequence: CASSPREGLVDEQFF. The CDR3 DNA sequence: TGTGCCAGCTCACCACGGGAGGGGTTGGTGGATGAGCAGTTCTTC. The V gene is TRBV18, the J gene TRBJ2-1, with 7 positions matching TRBD2. Germline trimming cut 1 base from V and 8 bases from J; bases unmatched to any gene: 8. Germline assignment: CDR1 KGHSH and CDR2 LQKENI. This CDR3 spans 15 amino acids.

The V gene is TRBV27, the J gene TRBJ2-7, with TRBD1 matching over 9 bases. V shed 9 bases, J shed 7 bases, and the junction held 4 bases outside the gene matches. The CDR3 is made up of 11 amino acids. The germline gives CDR1 MNHEY, CDR2 SMNVEV (reference sequence). Written as DNA, the CDR3 is TGTGCCAGTCAGACAGGGGGGGAGCAGTACTTC. It translates to CASQTGGEQYF.

The rearrangement joins TRBV2 to TRBJ1-4; 8 nucleotides line up with TRBD1. In germline, CDR1 is SNHLY, CDR2 FYNNEI. With 5 bases clipped from V and 8 bases from J, the junction kept 7 bases outside the gene matches. The CDR3 sequence is 14 residues long. DNA for the CDR3: TGTGCCAGCAGTACCGACAGGGGAAGGGAAAAACTGTTTTTT. Protein: CASSTDRGREKLFF.

This clone was counted between two and nine times. The J gene is TRBJ2-1, the V gene TRBV2; TRBD2 aligns across 13 bases. The CDR3 runs to 17 residues. Germline V gene lookup returns CDR1 SNHLY and CDR2 FYNNEI. V shed 0 bases, J shed 7 bases, and the junction held 6 bases outside the gene matches. This CDR3 reads CASSEARRLAGGNEQFF. Written as DNA, the CDR3 is TGTGCCAGCAGTGAAGCGCGGCGACTAGCGGGGGGAAATGAGCAGTTCTTC.

This clone has a handful of counts. CDR3 nucleotide sequence: TGTGCCAGCAGCGACCTCGGCGGGGGCTTCACCGGGGAGCTGTTTTTT. This codes for CASSDLGGGFTGELFF. V and J are TRBV5-4 and TRBJ2-2; D perhaps matches TRBD2 (7 bases). The CDR3 totals 16 residues. Trimming cost V 4 bases and J 4 bases, with 17 bases left between them. Germline lookup yields CDR1 SGHNT and CDR2 YYREEE (reference sequence).

This chain uses TRBV18 with TRBJ2-7, with 9 bases identical to TRBD2. V dropped 3 bases and J dropped 7; count of bases not matched to a gene: 10. Germline assignment: CDR1 KGHSH and CDR2 LQKENI. This CDR3 is built from 15 residues. CDR3 region: CASSPGREGPREQYF. The CDR3 DNA sequence: TGTGCCAGCTCACCGGGGCGGGAGGGCCCTCGGGAGCAGTACTTC. Drawing the rest from reference TRBV18 and TRBJ2-7, the complete variable domain is NAGVMQNPRHLVRRRGQEARLRCSPMKGHSHVYWYRQLPEEGLKFMVYLQKENIIDESGMPKERFSAEFPKEGPSILRIQQVVRGDSAAYFCASSPGREGPREQYFGPGTRLTVT.

V and J are TRBV11-2 and TRBJ1-1, with a possible D match to TRBD1 (5 bases). The germline V and J ends were trimmed by 3 bases and 4 bases, with 12 bases remaining between them. Germline V gives CDR1 SGHAT, CDR2 FQNNGV. CDR3 length: 14 amino acids. The CDR3 region has the DNA TGTGCCAGCAGCTTCTCGCAGGGCGGCACTGAAGCTTTCTTT. Protein: CASSFSQGGTEAFF. The variable domain in full, with the rest retrieved from reference TRBV11-2 and TRBJ1-1, is EAGVAQSPRYKIIEKRQSVAFWCNPISGHATLYWYQQILGQGPKLLIQFQNNGVVDDSQLPKDRFSAERLKGVDSTLKIQPAKLEDSAVYLCASSFSQGGTEAFFGQGTRLTVV.

The chain couples TRBV6-6 to TRBJ1-4, with D possibly matching TRBD1 (5 bases). The V and J ends lost 7 bases and 14 bases respectively, with 20 bases between them. The CDR3 sequence is 13 residues long. The germline V gene has CDR1 MNHNY and CDR2 SVGAGI (reference sequence). The CDR3 DNA reads as TGTGCCAGCACCACTGGGGGGAGGGATGAGCTGTTTTTT. Amino acids: CASTTGGRDELFF.

This clone was seen once. The chain uses TRBV7-2 and TRBJ1-1; 9 nucleotides agree with TRBD1. CDR1 is SGHTA, CDR2 FQGNSA, per germline. Trimming at V came to 3 bases and at J to 3 bases, leaving 5 bases not matched to a gene. This CDR3 is built from 15 residues. CDR3 DNA sequence: TGTGCCAGCAGCTTCTCCGGGACAGGGTACACTGAAGCTTTCTTT. Translating it yields CASSFSGTGYTEAFF. Filled out from reference TRBV7-2 and TRBJ1-1, the complete variable domain reads GAGVSQSPSNKVTEKGKDVELRCDPISGHTALYWYRQSLGQGLEFLIYFQGNSAPDKSGLPSDRFSAERTGGSVSTLTIQRTQQEDSAVYLCASSFSGTGYTEAFFGQGTRLTVV.

The V gene is TRBV7-8, the J gene TRBJ2-2, with D perhaps TRBD1 (5 bases). The CDR3 is 16 residues long. With 1 base removed from V and 2 bases from J, the gap between germline ends came to 11 bases. In germline, CDR1 is SGHVS, CDR2 FQNEAQ. The CDR3 is CASSLVDNRNTGELFF. CDR3 coding DNA: TGTGCCAGCAGCTTAGTGGACAACAGAAACACCGGGGAGCTGTTTTTT.

The CDR3 DNA follows: TGTGCCAGCAGGGATGACAGGGGGCAAGGCTACACCTTC. It translates to CASRDDRGQGYTF. The genes are TRBV6-1 and TRBJ1-2; 10 nucleotides align to TRBD1. Germline CDR1 and CDR2: MNHNS and SASEGT. The CDR3 contains 13 residues. The V and J ends lost 6 bases and 8 bases, in that order; junction bases with no gene match: 6.

There are many counts of this clone. V usage is TRBV5-1 and J usage is TRBJ1-1; D is ambiguous. Germline V gene data show CDR1 as SGHRS and CDR2 as YFSETQ. The CDR3 has 14 amino acids. Trimming pared 4 bases from V and 1 base from J, leaving 11 bases between. CDR3 nucleotide sequence: TGCGCCAGCAGCGACCTCACTACGAACACTGAAGCTTTCTTT. The encoded protein is CASSDLTTNTEAFF.

This clone was counted only a few times. V and J are TRBV9 and TRBJ2-5, with D unresolved. Germline V gene sequence: CDR1 SGDLS, CDR2 YYNGEE. V lost 3 bases, J lost 1 base, and 7 bases lay in between. The CDR3 totals 13 residues. CDR3 loop: CASSGALQETQYF. In nucleotides, the CDR3 is TGTGCCAGCAGCGGGGCGCTCCAAGAGACCCAGTACTTC.

This clone was picked up a small number of times. This chain connects TRBV13 to TRBJ2-1, with 8 bases aligning to TRBD1. Trimming took 4 bases from V and 6 from J; bases not matched to a gene: 8. The CDR3 spans 15 residues. Germline values: CDR1 PRHDT, CDR2 FYEKMQ (reference sequence). The CDR3 spells CASSSDRGVVNEQFF. DNA of the CDR3: TGTGCCAGCAGCTCAGACAGGGGAGTTGTCAATGAGCAGTTCTTC. The full variable domain, completed using reference TRBV13 and TRBJ2-1, is AAGVIQSPRHLIKEKRETATLKCYPIPRHDTVYWYQQGPGQDPQFLISFYEKMQSDKGSIPDRFSAQQFSDYHSELNMSSLELGDSALYFCASSSDRGVVNEQFFGPGTRLTVL.

The chain employs TRBV5-4 and TRBJ2-1; D gene ambiguous. CDR1 is SGHNT and CDR2 is YYREEE in the germline V gene (reference sequence). The CDR3 runs 13 residues. V was pared by 5 bases and J by 5 bases, with 11 bases between. CDR3: CASRDRSDNEQFF. CDR3 sequence (DNA): TGTGCCAGCAGAGACCGAAGCGACAATGAGCAGTTCTTC.

This chain connects TRBV9 to TRBJ2-3; TRBD1 matches at 8 bases. The J segment lost 3 bases and the V segment lost 3 bases, leaving 6 bases of the junction unmatched. Germline CDR1 and CDR2: SGDLS and YYNGEE. This CDR3 has 15 amino acids. The CDR3 reads CASSATGERTDTQYF. CDR3 DNA sequence: TGTGCCAGCAGCGCGACAGGGGAGAGGACAGATACGCAGTATTTT.

Turning to this clone: Compared with germline, one end of the junction differs, possibly owing to a read error. The chain is built from TRBV7-9 and TRBJ1-3, with 7 bases matching TRBD1. The germline CDR1 and CDR2 sequences are SEHNR and FQNEAQ (reference sequence). The CDR3 consists of 16 residues. In nucleotides, the CDR3 is TGTTCCAGCAGCGACACGGCGGGGACAGCTGGAAACACCATATATTTT. Translation gives CSSSDTAGTAGNTIYF.

The sample holds a few counts of this clone. The chain links TRBV5-8 to TRBJ1-5; D gene unclear. The germline V gene encodes CDR1 SGHTS and CDR2 YDEGEE. Trimming shortened V by 1 base and J by 5 bases, and 13 bases separated the two germline ends. This CDR3 is built from 15 residues. The CDR3 spells CASSLTPGRYQPQHF. CDR3 sequence (DNA): TGTGCCAGCAGCTTGACACCGGGGAGATATCAGCCCCAGCATTTT.

The chain uses TRBV5-4 and TRBJ1-2; possible D gene TRBD1, 5 bases. The CDR3 totals 13 residues. Germline values: CDR1 SGHNT, CDR2 YYREEE (reference sequence). V was pared by 0 bases and J by 4 bases, with 7 bases between. Here the CDR3 reads CASSLGGSYGYTF. The DNA of the CDR3 is TGTGCCAGCAGCTTGGGGGGCAGCTATGGCTACACCTTC.